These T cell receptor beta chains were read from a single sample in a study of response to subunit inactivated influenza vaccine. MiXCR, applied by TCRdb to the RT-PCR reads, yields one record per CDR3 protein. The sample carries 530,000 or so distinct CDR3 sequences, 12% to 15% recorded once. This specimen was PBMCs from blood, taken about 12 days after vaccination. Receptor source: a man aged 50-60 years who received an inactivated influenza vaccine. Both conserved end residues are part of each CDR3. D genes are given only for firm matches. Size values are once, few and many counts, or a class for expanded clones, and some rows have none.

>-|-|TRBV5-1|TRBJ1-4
TGCGCCAGCAGCCCGACAGGAGATAATGAAAAACTGTTTTTT
CASSPTGDNEKLFF
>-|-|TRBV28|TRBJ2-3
TGTGCCAGCAGTTTATGGCGGGCAGATACGCAGTATTTT
CASSLWRADTQYF
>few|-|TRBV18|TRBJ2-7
TGTGCCAGCTCACCCGTTGGCAGCTACTACGAGCAGTACTTC
CASSPVGSYYEQYF
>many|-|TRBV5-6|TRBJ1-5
TGTGCCAGCAGCTTGAAGGGAGGCAATCAGCCCCAGCATTTT
CASSLKGGNQPQHF
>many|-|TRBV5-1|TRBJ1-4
TGCGCCAGCAGCCGACCTCCCGGGGATGAAAAACTGTTTTTT
CASSRPPGDEKLFF
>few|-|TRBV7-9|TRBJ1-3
TGTGCCAGCAGCTCGGCGGGGGGAAACACCATATATTTT
CASSSAGGNTIYF
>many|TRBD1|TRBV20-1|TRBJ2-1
TGCAGTGCTAGAGATGGAGGGACAGGGAACAATGAGCAGTTCTTC
CSARDGGTGNNEQFF
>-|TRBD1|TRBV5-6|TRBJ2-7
TGTGCCAGCAGCTTCCTCCGGGACAGAATATACGAGCAGTACTTC
CASSFLRDRIYEQYF
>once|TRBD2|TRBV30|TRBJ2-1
TGTGCCTGCTCCCCTAGCGGGGGGGCCTATGAGCAGTTCTTC
CACSPSGGAYEQFF
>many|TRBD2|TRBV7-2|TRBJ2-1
TGTGCCAGCAGCTCGCTAGCGGGGGGGCACTCCTACAATGAGCAGTTCTTC
CASSSLAGGHSYNEQFF
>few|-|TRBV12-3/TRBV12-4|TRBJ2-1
TGTGCCAGCAGGCCCATTGGGGGGGGGCGGAGCTCCTACAATGAGCAGTTCTTC
CASRPIGGGRSSYNEQFF
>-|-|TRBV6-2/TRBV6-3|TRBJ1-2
TGTGCCAGCAGTTACGGGATCTATGGCTACACCTTC
CASSYGIYGYTF
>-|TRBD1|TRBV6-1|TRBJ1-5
TGTGCCAGCAGGGACCGGACAGGAGATAGCAATCAGCCCCAGCATTTT
CASRDRTGDSNQPQHF
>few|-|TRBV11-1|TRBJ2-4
TGTGCCAGCAGCCTCTCTATCCTCGAAAACCGGGACACGCACCGTAAAAACATTCAGTACTTC
CASSLSILENRDTHRKNIQYF